The sequence of this T cell receptor beta chain was determined in a study of cytomegalovirus exposure and HLA in healthy donors. Study overall: There were 65 million to 85 million unique TCRs (from HLA-typed donors) in an early data release. There were 350 to 400 genotyped donors. Of these, about 86% fell in the genetic ancestry cluster associated with self-reported Caucasian donors.

The study, taken as a whole, reports: Indistinguishable V segments such as TRBV6-2 and TRBV6-3 were excluded. Versus the approximately 670-donor mean, an Asian-associated ancestry cluster reportedly showed fewer N-insertions in a later analysis.

V was shortened by 0 bases and J by 6 bases, with 14 bases between the two germline ends. There are 15 residues in the CDR3. Germline V CDR1 and CDR2: MNHEY, SVGAGI. In the case of this clone: Its antigen is currently unknown.

The PCR ran on 60 Vbeta and 13 Jbeta primers. Sequencing was performed with immunoSEQ multiplex PCR; in TCRdb, only in-frame clones are kept and a portion is missing. The data show over 65,000 clones, with roughly 80% seen just once and under 9% held by the top ten. Material for sequencing was PBMCs. The chain is built from TRBV6-5 and TRBJ1-2; D unclear. The sequence was obtained from a man aged 60 to 75 in good health and CMV-seropositive. The CDR3 reads CASSYSTRSVDGYTF. As DNA, the CDR3 is TGTGCCAGCAGTTACTCCACAAGGAGCGTCGATGGCTACACCTTC.